Listed here are 21 T cell receptor beta chains from one sample, sequenced in a study of cytomegalovirus exposure and HLA in healthy donors. Researchers ran the PCR with 60 Vbeta and 13 Jbeta primers. The method was immunoSEQ multiplex PCR; TCRdb's version includes in-frame clones alone and lacks a portion of them. This sample has 55,000 to 70,000 clones, with 55% to 70% found just once. Sequencing input: PBMCs. All receptors derive from a woman in her forties or fifties in good health and CMV-seronegative.

CDR3 in amino acids: CASSSSAEETQYF. The CDR3 nucleotides are TGTGCCAGCAGCTCTAGTGCTGAAGAGACCCAGTACTTC. The chain uses TRBV5-4 and TRBJ2-5; no clear D gene. This CDR3 has 13 amino acids. The V gene's germline CDR1 is SGHNT and CDR2 YYREEE (reference sequence). Trimming took 3 bases from V and 3 from J, leaving 9 bases between them.

This clone appeared a few times. The V gene is TRBV6-1, the J gene TRBJ1-1; 8 bases map to TRBD1. This CDR3 is built from 14 residues. The germline gives CDR1 MNHNS, CDR2 SASEGT. Trimming cost V 5 bases and J 5 bases; bases outside gene matches: 7. The CDR3 DNA reads as TGTGCCAGCAGTAGGACAGGGCCGGGGACTGAAGCTTTCTTT. Its protein product is CASSRTGPGTEAFF.

The chain has TRBV5-4 and TRBJ2-2, with D maybe TRBD1 (5 bases). The CDR3 runs to 14 residues. The germline gives CDR1 SGHNT, CDR2 YYREEE (reference sequence). Trimming removed 0 bases from V and 4 bases from J, with 7 bases in between. The CDR3 protein is CASSLDRTTGELFF. The CDR3 bases are TGTGCCAGCAGCTTGGACAGGACCACCGGGGAGCTGTTTTTT. The entire variable domain, with the rest obtained from reference TRBV5-4 and TRBJ2-2, is as follows: ETGVTQSPTHLIKTRGQQVTLRCSSQSGHNTVSWYQQALGQGPQFIFQYYREEENGRGNFPPRFSGLQFPNYSSELNVNALELDDSALYLCASSLDRTTGELFFGEGSRLTVL.

This clone was detected only a few times. The V call is TRBV7-2, the J call TRBJ1-2; D might be TRBD1 (6 bases). Per germline, CDR1 SGHTA and CDR2 FQGNSA. V was clipped by 5 bases and J by 10 bases, with 17 bases between them. This CDR3 is built from 13 residues. The CDR3 spells CASSTYQDRIYTF. CDR3 in DNA: TGTGCCAGCAGCACTTACCAGGACAGAATCTACACCTTC.

The V call is TRBV5-4, the J call TRBJ1-1, with unresolved D. This CDR3 contains 15 residues. Germline V lookup: CDR1 SGHNT, CDR2 YYREEE (reference sequence). The CDR3 sequence: CAFHSAGRPNTEAFF. The CDR3 nucleotides are TGTGCTTTCCACTCCGCAGGCCGACCGAACACTGAAGCTTTCTTT.

The chain couples TRBV7-2 to TRBJ2-5, with D perhaps matching TRBD2 (6 bases). The CDR3 has 13 residues. V was trimmed by 5 bases and J by 3 bases, leaving 10 bases between them. Per germline, CDR1 SGHTA and CDR2 FQGNSA. CDR3 in amino acids: CASSRSGEETQYF. Written as DNA, the CDR3 is TGTGCCAGCAGCCGTAGCGGAGAAGAGACCCAGTACTTC.

The V and J genes are TRBV18 and TRBJ2-7; tentative D call: TRBD1 (6 bases). The CDR3 extends over 15 amino acids. Per the germline V gene, CDR1 is KGHSH and CDR2 is LQKENI. Trimming shortened V by 3 bases and J by 4 bases, and 16 bases separated the two germline ends. The DNA of the CDR3 is TGTGCCAGCTCACCCTCCAGGGGCGAATTATACGAGCAGTACTTC. Amino acid sequence: CASSPSRGELYEQYF.

The chain recombines TRBV5-4 with TRBJ2-7; 8 nucleotides align to TRBD2. CDR3 size: 11 residues. With 5 bases clipped from V and 5 bases from J, the junction kept 0 bases outside the gene matches. The germline V gene has CDR1 SGHNT and CDR2 YYREEE (reference sequence). The CDR3: CASRGLDEQYF. DNA for the CDR3: TGTGCCAGCAGGGGACTAGACGAGCAGTACTTC.

V and J are TRBV6-6 and TRBJ1-5; D unclear. The V gene lost 5 bases and the J gene lost 5 bases, with 16 bases spanning the gap. The germline V gene has CDR1 MNHNY and CDR2 SVGAGI (reference sequence). The CDR3 sequence is 15 residues long. CDR3 DNA sequence: TGTGCCAGCAGTACGACCTCGGGGAAAGATCAGCCCCAGCATTTT. Protein: CASSTTSGKDQPQHF.

This rearrangement joins TRBV29-1 to TRBJ2-1, with 9 nucleotides matching TRBD2. This CDR3 comprises 14 residues. Germline CDR1 and CDR2: SQVTM and ANQGSEA. V shed 7 bases and J 4 bases; nucleotides not matched to a gene: 8. The CDR3 loop reads CSAQTSGFYNEQFF. In DNA form, the CDR3 reads TGCAGCGCCCAGACTAGCGGTTTTTACAATGAGCAGTTCTTC.

The chain couples TRBV27 to TRBJ2-7; 16 nucleotides agree with TRBD2. CDR1 MNHEY and CDR2 SMNVEV come from the germline V gene (reference sequence). The CDR3 runs to 18 residues. V was pared by 5 bases and J by 0 bases, with 7 bases of the junction left unmatched. Here the CDR3 reads CASSRGLAGGTSSYEQYF. CDR3 in DNA: TGTGCCAGCAGTCGGGGACTAGCGGGAGGGACTAGCTCCTACGAGCAGTACTTC.

This clone was observed many times. The chain carries TRBV4-1 and TRBJ1-1; possible D gene TRBD1, 5 bases. The CDR3 length is 15 residues. V was trimmed by 3 bases and J by 1 base, leaving 12 bases between them. The V gene's germline CDR1 is MGHRA and CDR2 YSYEKL. In DNA form, the CDR3 reads TGCGCCAGCAGCCACCTCGGACAAAGGAACACTGAAGCTTTCTTT. Translation gives CASSHLGQRNTEAFF.

There are a few counts of this clone. The chain is built from TRBV18 and TRBJ1-4; 9 positions agree with TRBD1. CDR3 size: 20 residues. V shed 2 bases, J shed 6 bases, and the junction held 19 bases outside the gene matches. Germline CDR1 and CDR2: KGHSH and LQKENI. CDR3 coding DNA: TGTGCCAGCTCACCAATGATTCTGGGACAGGGATCACCGGGGTATGAAAAACTGTTTTTT. It yields the protein CASSPMILGQGSPGYEKLFF.

This chain joins TRBV5-5 and TRBJ1-4; a weak D match, TRBD1 (5 bases). This CDR3 contains 14 residues. V gave up 3 bases and J gave up 8 bases, with 14 bases separating them. CDR1 is SGHKS, CDR2 YYEKEE, per germline (reference sequence). The CDR3 nucleotides read TGTGCCAGCAGCTGGCTAGGGGTAGGGGAAAAACTGTTTTTT. It yields the protein CASSWLGVGEKLFF.

This clone was seen a few times. The chain is built from TRBV7-3 and TRBJ2-3, with a weak D call TRBD2 (6 bases). In germline, CDR1 is SGHTA, CDR2 FQGTGA. CDR3 length: 14 amino acids. V shed 8 bases and J shed 0 bases, with 12 bases lying between them. CDR3 sequence (DNA): TGTGCCAGCGCCCCCGGGACTAGCACAGATACGCAGTATTTT. It is translated as CASAPGTSTDTQYF.

The chain links TRBV5-6 to TRBJ1-3; 8 bases line up with TRBD1. The J segment lost 2 bases and the V segment lost 0 bases, leaving 1 base of the junction unmatched. This CDR3 has 15 residues. CDR1 and CDR2 (germline): SGHDT, YYEEEE. CDR3 amino acids: CASSLGQGTGNTIYF. The CDR3 DNA reads TGTGCCAGCAGCTTGGGACAGGGGACTGGAAACACCATATATTTT. The complete variable domain, with remaining parts taken from reference TRBV5-6 and TRBJ1-3, reads DAGVTQSPTHLIKTRGQQVTLRCSPKSGHDTVSWYQQALGQGPQFIFQYYEEEERQRGNFPDRFSGHQFPNYSSELNVNALLLGDSALYLCASSLGQGTGNTIYFGEGSWLTVV.

The V gene is TRBV7-9, the J gene TRBJ2-3, with 12 bases matching TRBD2. V shed 2 bases and J 3 bases; nucleotides not matched to a gene: 0. This CDR3 has 15 amino acids. Germline V gene lookup returns CDR1 SEHNR and CDR2 FQNEAQ (reference sequence). The CDR3 region has the DNA TGTGCCAGCAGCTTAACTAGCGGGAGGACAGATACGCAGTATTTT. This translates into CASSLTSGRTDTQYF.

The chain joins TRBV10-3 to TRBJ1-2, with no clear D. Trimming pared 2 bases from V and 4 bases from J, leaving 5 bases between. This CDR3 region has 12 residues. Germline V gene sequence: CDR1 ENHRY, CDR2 SYGVKD. CDR3 in DNA: TGTGCCATCAGTGAGGGCGGCTATGGCTACACCTTC. Translating it yields CAISEGGYGYTF.

CDR3 in amino acids: CSVGQFLTEAFF. The CDR3 region has the DNA TGCAGCGTTGGGCAGTTTCTCACTGAAGCTTTCTTT. The chain links TRBV29-1 to TRBJ1-1; D gene ambiguous. Trimming took 4 bases from V and 4 from J, leaving 10 bases between them. Germline values: CDR1 SQVTM, CDR2 ANQGSEA. The CDR3 extends over 12 amino acids. The variable domain in full, completed from reference TRBV29-1 and TRBJ1-1, reads SAVISQKPSRDICQRGTSLTIQCQVDSQVTMMFWYRQQPGQSLTLIATANQGSEATYESGFVIDKFPISRPNLTFSTLTVSNMSPEDSSIYLCSVGQFLTEAFFGQGTRLTVV.

This clone was detected only a few times. This chain uses TRBV5-6 with TRBJ1-1; D may be TRBD1 (6 bases). Looked up from germline, CDR1 is SGHDT and CDR2 is YYEEEE. The CDR3 consists of 14 residues. Trimming took 0 bases from V and 4 from J, leaving 10 bases between them. The CDR3 nucleotides are TGTGCCAGCAGCTTGGAACAGGGTGGCACTGAAGCTTTCTTT. Translated: CASSLEQGGTEAFF.

The chain is built from TRBV10-3 and TRBJ2-5, with 7 nucleotides matching TRBD2. This CDR3 spans 11 amino acids. Germline CDR1 reads ENHRY; CDR2 reads SYGVKD. V was clipped by 8 bases and J by 3 bases; unmatched bases: 0. CDR3 loop: CAIGREETQYF. CDR3 nucleotide sequence: TGTGCCATCGGGAGGGAAGAGACCCAGTACTTC.